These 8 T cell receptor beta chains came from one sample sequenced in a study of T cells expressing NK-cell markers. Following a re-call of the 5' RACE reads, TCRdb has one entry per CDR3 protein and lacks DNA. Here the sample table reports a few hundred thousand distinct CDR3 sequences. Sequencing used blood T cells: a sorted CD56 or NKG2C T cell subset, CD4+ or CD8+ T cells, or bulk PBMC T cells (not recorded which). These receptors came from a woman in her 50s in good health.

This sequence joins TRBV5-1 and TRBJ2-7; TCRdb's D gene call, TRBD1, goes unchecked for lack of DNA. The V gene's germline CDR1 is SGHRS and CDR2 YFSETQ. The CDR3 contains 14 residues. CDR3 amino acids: CASSLARTGGEQYF.

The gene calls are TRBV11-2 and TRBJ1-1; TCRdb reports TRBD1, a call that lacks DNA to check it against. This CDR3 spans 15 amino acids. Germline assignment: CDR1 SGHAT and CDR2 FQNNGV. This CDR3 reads CASSLLDRVGTEAFF.

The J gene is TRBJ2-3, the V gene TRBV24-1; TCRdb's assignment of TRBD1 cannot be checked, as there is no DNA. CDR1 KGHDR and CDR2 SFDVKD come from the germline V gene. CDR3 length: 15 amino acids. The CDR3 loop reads CATSFAGGPTDTQYF.

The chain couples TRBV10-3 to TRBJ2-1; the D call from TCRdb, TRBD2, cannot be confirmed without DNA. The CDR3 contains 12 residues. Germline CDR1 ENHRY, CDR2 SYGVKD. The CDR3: CAISPIGLGQFF.

CDR3 region: CSVEESLLGGLFF. V and J are TRBV29-1 and TRBJ1-4; TCRdb designates TRBD1, a call that cannot be tested without DNA. The CDR3 spans 13 residues. Germline values: CDR1 SQVTM, CDR2 ANQGSEA.

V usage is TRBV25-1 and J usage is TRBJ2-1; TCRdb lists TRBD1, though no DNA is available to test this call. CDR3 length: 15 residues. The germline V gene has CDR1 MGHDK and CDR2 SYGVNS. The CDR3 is CASSEPGQGYNEQFF.

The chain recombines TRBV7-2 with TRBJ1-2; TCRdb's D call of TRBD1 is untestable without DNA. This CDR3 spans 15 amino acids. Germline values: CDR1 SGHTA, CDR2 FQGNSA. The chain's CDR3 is CASSSRTGDTSGYTF. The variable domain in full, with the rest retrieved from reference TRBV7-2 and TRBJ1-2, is GAGVSQSPSNKVTEKGKDVELRCDPISGHTALYWYRQSLGQGLEFLIYFQGNSAPDKSGLPSDRFSAERTGGSVSTLTIQRTQQEDSAVYLCASSSRTGDTSGYTFGSGTRLTVV.

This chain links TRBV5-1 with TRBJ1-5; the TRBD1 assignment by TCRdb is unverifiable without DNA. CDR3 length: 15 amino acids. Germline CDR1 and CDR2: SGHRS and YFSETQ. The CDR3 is CASSREGQGNQPQHF.